What follows describes a single T cell receptor (beta chain). What it recognizes is unknown. CDR3 size: 13 residues. Germline CDR1 and CDR2: MDHEN and SYDVKM. V lost 6 bases, J lost 5 bases, and 6 bases stayed unmatched. Each subset's genomic DNA was shared equally among a number of immunoSEQ plates. Some clones are missing from TCRdb's copy, which holds only in-frame ones; the method was immunoSEQ multiplex PCR. The table shows about 980,000 clones, with about three quarters occurring only once. This sample was taken from a study of shared clonotypes between healthy human individuals. Overall study findings and caveats: Naive CD4 clonotypes overlapped across a few donors at about 5%. Clonotypes shared by all four sorted-subset donors had higher generation probabilities than non-shared clonotypes.

The sequence derives from a man between 18 and 29 years old in good health. The sequenced material came from memory CD4+ T cells sorted from blood. As for subset: CD45RA-negative fraction. J is TRBJ1-2 and V is TRBV28; 7 bases are shared with TRBD1. The DNA for the CDR3 is TGTGCCAGCAGCACAAAGGGGGCGTATGGCTACACCTTC. It is translated as CASSTKGAYGYTF.